The 4 T cell receptor beta chains below all came from one sample that was sequenced in a study of blood T cell repertoires in COVID-19. Profiling relied on immunoSEQ multiplex PCR, and the TCRdb table lists in-frame clones only, not all of them. The sample includes about 130,000 clones, around nine tenths of them seen just once. The sequenced sample was PBMCs or T cells enriched from blood (not recorded which). These receptors all come from a woman aged 45-65 years who had recovered from COVID-19.

V usage is TRBV7-9 and J usage is TRBJ2-2; tentatively, D is TRBD2 (6 bases). From germline, CDR1 is SEHNR and CDR2 FQNEAQ (reference sequence). V was clipped by 5 bases and J by 4 bases, with 23 bases between them. The CDR3 sequence is 18 residues long. The CDR3 DNA reads TGTGCCAGCAGCCCTCAGATGGCGGGGAGTGGCCGCACCGGGGAGCTGTTTTTT. This encodes CASSPQMAGSGRTGELFF.

The chain has TRBV4-1 and TRBJ1-2; 7 bases match TRBD1. After removal of 1 base from V and 4 bases from J, the junction contained 15 bases not matched to a gene. Per germline, CDR1 MGHRA and CDR2 YSYEKL. CDR3 size: 18 residues. The CDR3 sequence: CASSQGGEGGGRTYGYTF. CDR3 nucleotides: TGCGCCAGCAGCCAAGGCGGGGAAGGGGGCGGACGCACCTATGGCTACACCTTC.

The chain employs TRBV12-3 or TRBV12-4 and TRBJ1-2, with 8 bases fitting TRBD1. The V gene end was trimmed by 7 bases and the J gene end by 7 bases; junction bases not matched to a gene: 8. The CDR3 covers 13 residues. As DNA, the CDR3 is TGTGCCAGCAAGGGCAGGGGGCAGGGTGGCTACACCTTC. Amino acid sequence: CASKGRGQGGYTF.

The chain employs TRBV11-2 and TRBJ2-5; the match to TRBD1 covers 7 bases. The V gene end was trimmed by 8 bases and the J gene end by 4 bases; junction bases not matched to a gene: 13. The CDR3 extends over 15 amino acids. Germline V gene data show CDR1 as SGHAT and CDR2 as FQNNGV. The CDR3 loop reads CASLNPGTVGETQYF. CDR3 DNA: TGTGCCAGCCTCAACCCCGGGACAGTCGGAGAGACCCAGTACTTC.